The sequence of this T cell receptor (beta chain) was determined in a study of beta chain features in type 1 diabetes. Study results and caveats: There were fewer insertions and more deletions at the VDJ junctions of type 1 diabetes patients.

Isolated RNA was reverse transcribed in full, so expressed TCRB transcripts were sequenced. Clones were sequenced by immunoSEQ multiplex PCR, and TCRdb holds only the in-frame ones, with some missing. The sample consists of 15,000 to 20,000 clones, less than 60% of them appearing once. Trimming pared 2 bases from V and 5 bases from J, leaving 12 bases between. Germline V CDR1 and CDR2: KGHSH, LQKENI. This CDR3 is built from 14 residues. This clone was recorded once. Its specificity is unknown. Input material: stem cell memory CD4+ T cells from blood. The TCR was taken from a woman between 18 and 30 years old in good health. V usage is TRBV18 and J usage is TRBJ2-5; D may be TRBD2 (5 bases). The CDR3 nucleotides are TGTGCCAGCTCACCAGACTATTTGATGGAGACCCAGTACTTC. Its protein is CASSPDYLMETQYF.